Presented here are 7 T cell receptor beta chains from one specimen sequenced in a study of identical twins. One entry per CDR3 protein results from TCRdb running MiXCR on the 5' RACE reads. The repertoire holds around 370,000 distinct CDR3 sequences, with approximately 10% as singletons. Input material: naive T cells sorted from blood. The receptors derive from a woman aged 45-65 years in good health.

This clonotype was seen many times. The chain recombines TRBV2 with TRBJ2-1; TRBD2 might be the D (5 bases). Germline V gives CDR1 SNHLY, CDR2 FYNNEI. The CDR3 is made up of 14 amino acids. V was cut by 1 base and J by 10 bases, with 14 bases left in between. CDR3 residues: CASSEEEVLPEQFF. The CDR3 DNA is TGTGCCAGCAGTGAAGAGGAGGTACTACCCGAGCAGTTCTTC.

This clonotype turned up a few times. CDR3 amino acids: CASSPLIAYSYNEQFF. CDR3 DNA: TGCGCCAGCAGCCCCCTCATAGCATACTCCTACAATGAGCAGTTCTTC. The V gene is TRBV5-1, the J gene TRBJ2-1; D remains unclear. V lost 4 bases to trimming and J lost 0 bases, with 14 bases between them. The CDR3 has 16 amino acids. The germline CDR1 and CDR2 sequences are SGHRS and YFSETQ.

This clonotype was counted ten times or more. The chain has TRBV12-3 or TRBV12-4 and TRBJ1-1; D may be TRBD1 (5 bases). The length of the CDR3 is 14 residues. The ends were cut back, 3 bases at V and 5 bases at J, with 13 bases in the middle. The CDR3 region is CASSFRVQVTEAFF. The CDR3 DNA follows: TGTGCCAGCAGTTTCCGGGTACAGGTTACTGAAGCTTTCTTT.

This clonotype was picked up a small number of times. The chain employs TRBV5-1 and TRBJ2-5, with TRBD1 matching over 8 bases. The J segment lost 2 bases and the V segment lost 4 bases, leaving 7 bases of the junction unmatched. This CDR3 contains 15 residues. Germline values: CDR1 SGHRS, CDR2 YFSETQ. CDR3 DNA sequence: TGCGCCAGCAGCCGAAACAGGGGGACTCAAGAGACCCAGTACTTC. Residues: CASSRNRGTQETQYF. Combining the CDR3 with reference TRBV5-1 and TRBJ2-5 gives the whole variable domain KAGVTQTPRYLIKTRGQQVTLSCSPISGHRSVSWYQQTPGQGLQFLFEYFSETQRNKGNFPGRFSGRQFSNSRSEMNVSTLELGDSALYLCASSRNRGTQETQYFGPGTRLLVL.

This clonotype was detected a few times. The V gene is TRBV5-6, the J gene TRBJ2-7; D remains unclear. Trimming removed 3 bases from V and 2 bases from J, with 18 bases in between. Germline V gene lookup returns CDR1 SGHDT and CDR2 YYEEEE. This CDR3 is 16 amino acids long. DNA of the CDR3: TGTGCCAGCAGCTATTTTCGCCGGGCCGGTGCCTACGAGCAGTACTTC. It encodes CASSYFRRAGAYEQYF. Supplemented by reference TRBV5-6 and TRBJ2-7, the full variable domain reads DAGVTQSPTHLIKTRGQQVTLRCSPKSGHDTVSWYQQALGQGPQFIFQYYEEEERQRGNFPDRFSGHQFPNYSSELNVNALLLGDSALYLCASSYFRRAGAYEQYFGPGTRLTVT.

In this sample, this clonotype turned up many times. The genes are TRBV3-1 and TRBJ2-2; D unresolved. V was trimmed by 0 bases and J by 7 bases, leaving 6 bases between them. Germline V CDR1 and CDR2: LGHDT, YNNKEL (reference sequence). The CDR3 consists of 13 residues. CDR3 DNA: TGTGCCAGCAGCCAAGATCGGTTCGGGGAGCTGTTTTTT. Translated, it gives CASSQDRFGELFF.

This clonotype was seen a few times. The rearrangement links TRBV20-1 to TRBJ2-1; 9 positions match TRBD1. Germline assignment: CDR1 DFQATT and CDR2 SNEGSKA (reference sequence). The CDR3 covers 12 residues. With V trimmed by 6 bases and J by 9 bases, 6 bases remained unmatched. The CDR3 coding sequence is TGCAGTGCCTTGGACAGGGGCGCTGAGCAGTTCTTC. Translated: CSALDRGAEQFF.